Detailed here is one T cell receptor beta chain. Antigen specificity is unknown. Molecules of cDNA were individually given unique molecular identifiers that were attached to them. MiXCR, applied by TCRdb to the 5' RACE reads, yields one record per CDR3 protein. The table has over 85,000 distinct CDR3 sequences, roughly an eighth seen once. CDR3 length: 14 residues. Germline CDR1 and CDR2: SNHLY and FYNNEI. The V end was cut by 6 bases, the J end by 4 bases, with 15 bases between. The data derive from a study of early T cells in non-severe SARS-CoV-2 infection. Study overall: The input, bulk RNA from unsorted whole blood, was sequenced, and chains were unpaired.

Findings and limits, study-wide: Anti-spike CD8 responses were favored by VDJdb matching, which missed private and CD4 specificities.

The chain couples TRBV2 to TRBJ1-2, with D uncertain. The sample here was whole blood, taken at baseline. This sequence was found in an adult who was a healthcare worker with PCR-confirmed SARS-CoV-2 infection or an uninfected control (not recorded which). The CDR3 loop is CASSPRYVGYGYTF. CDR3 DNA sequence: TGTGCCAGCAGCCCCCGCTACGTGGGCTATGGCTACACCTTC.